The table lists the clone carrying this TCR beta chain with a few counts. The data stem from a study of shared clonotypes between healthy human individuals. Overall study: Researchers assigned three CD4 naive, three CD4 memory, two CD8 naive and one CD8 memory plate to each donor.

CD45RO-negative CD8 cells positively selected for CCR7 made up the naive population, which excluded terminally differentiated effector memory CD45RA+ cells. The germline CDR1 and CDR2 sequences are LNHDA and SQIVND (reference sequence). The V and J ends lost 3 bases and 3 bases respectively, with 12 bases between them. The CDR3 is made up of 14 amino acids. Generated by immunoSEQ multiplex PCR, the TCRdb table keeps only in-frame clones and is missing some. The sample carries roughly 2,000,000 clones, about 95% recorded once. The TCR was taken from a man between 18 and 35 years old in good health. This chain joins TRBV19 and TRBJ2-7; possible D gene TRBD1, 6 bases. The sequenced sample was naive CD8+ T cells sorted from blood. The CDR3 loop reads CASSMSGTNYEQYF. Written as DNA, the CDR3 is TGTGCCAGTAGTATGTCGGGGACAAACTACGAGCAGTACTTC. Based on the CDR3 plus reference TRBV19 and TRBJ2-7, the full variable domain is DGGITQSPKYLFRKEGQNVTLSCEQNLNHDAMYWYRQDPGQGLRLIYYSQIVNDFQKGDIAEGYSVSREKKESFPLTVTSAQKNPTAFYLCASSMSGTNYEQYFGPGTRLTVT.